The sequence of this T cell receptor (beta chain) was determined in a study of OX40 agonist ivuxolimab in advanced cancers. Study summary: The dose-escalation group included hepatocellular carcinoma, melanoma, renal cell carcinoma and head and neck cancer. Study-wide points: Certain nonresponders likewise exhibited a low normalized T-cell clonal expansion.

Samples were taken at baseline and on day 1 of cycles 4 and 7. CDR1 is MNHEY, CDR2 SMNVEV, per germline (reference sequence). V lost 6 bases to trimming and J lost 5 bases; unmatched junction nucleotides: 5. This CDR3 contains 14 residues. With respect to this clone: Its antigen is unknown.

The method was immunoSEQ multiplex PCR; TCRdb's version includes in-frame clones alone and lacks a portion of them. The table records around 51,000 clones, about 80% of them present only once. The sequencing here drew on CD4+ or CD8+ T cells sorted from blood, taken in a trial of the OX40 agonist ivuxolimab. This receptor was taken from an adult with an advanced solid tumor such as melanoma, head and neck, liver or kidney cancer. This rearrangement joins TRBV27 to TRBJ1-1, with TRBD1 identical over 11 bases. For the CDR3, the DNA is TGTGCCAGCAGGGGGACAGGGGGATTGACTGAAGCTTTCTTT. Amino acid sequence: CASRGTGGLTEAFF.